This T cell receptor (beta chain) was profiled in a study of response to subunit inactivated influenza vaccine. A note on this clonotype: The antigen is not known.

Each CDR3 protein is one row after TCRdb ran MiXCR on the RT-PCR reads. Seen here are 170,000 or so distinct CDR3 sequences, approximately 11% observed once, and the top ten hold roughly 40%. Findings of the study overall: Only a handful of new T cells, the authors suggested, are recruited with each seasonal influenza vaccination.

The source of this sequence is a man between 50 and 69 years old who received an inactivated influenza vaccine. This specimen consisted of CD8+ T cells sorted from PBMCs, obtained roughly 24 months after vaccination.

CDR3 in DNA: TGTGCCAGTCACAAACCGGACGGGATGAACACTGAAGCTTTCTTT. Translating gives CASHKPDGMNTEAFF. The chain combines TRBV6-1 with TRBJ1-1; D gene ambiguous. Germline CDR1 MNHNS, CDR2 SASEGT. This CDR3 has 15 residues. With 9 bases removed from V and 0 bases from J, the gap between germline ends came to 17 bases.